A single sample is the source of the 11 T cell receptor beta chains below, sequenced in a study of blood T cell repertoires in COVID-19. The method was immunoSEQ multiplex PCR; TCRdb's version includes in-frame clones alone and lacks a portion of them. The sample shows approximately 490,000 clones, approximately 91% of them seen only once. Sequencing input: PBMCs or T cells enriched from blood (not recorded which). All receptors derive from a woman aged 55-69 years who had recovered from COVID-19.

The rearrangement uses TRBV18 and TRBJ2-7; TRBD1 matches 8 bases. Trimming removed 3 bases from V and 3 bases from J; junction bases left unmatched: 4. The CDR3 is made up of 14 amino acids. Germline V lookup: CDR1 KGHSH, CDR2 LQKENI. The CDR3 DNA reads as TGTGCCAGCTCACCGACAGGGGAGTTCTACGAGCAGTACGTC. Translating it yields CASSPTGEFYEQYV.

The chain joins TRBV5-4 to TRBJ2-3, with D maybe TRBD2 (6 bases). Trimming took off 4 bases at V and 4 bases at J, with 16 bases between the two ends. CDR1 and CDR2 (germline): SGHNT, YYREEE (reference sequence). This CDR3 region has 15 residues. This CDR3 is CASSRGQGGADTQYF. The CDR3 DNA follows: TGTGCCAGCAGCCGGGGCCAGGGAGGTGCAGATACGCAGTATTTT.

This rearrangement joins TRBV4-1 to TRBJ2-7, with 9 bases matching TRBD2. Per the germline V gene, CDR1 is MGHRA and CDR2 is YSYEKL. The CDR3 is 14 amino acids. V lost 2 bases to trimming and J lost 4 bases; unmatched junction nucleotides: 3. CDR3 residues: CASSQQRGAYEQYF. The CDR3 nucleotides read TGCGCCAGCAGCCAACAGCGGGGGGCTTACGAGCAGTACTTC.

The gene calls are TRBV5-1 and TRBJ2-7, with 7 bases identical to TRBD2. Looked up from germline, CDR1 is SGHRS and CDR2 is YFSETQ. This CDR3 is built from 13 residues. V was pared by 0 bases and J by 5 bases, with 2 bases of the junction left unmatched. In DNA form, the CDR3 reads TGCGCCAGCAGCTTGGGAGCGGGGAACGAGCAGTACGTC. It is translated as CASSLGAGNEQYV.

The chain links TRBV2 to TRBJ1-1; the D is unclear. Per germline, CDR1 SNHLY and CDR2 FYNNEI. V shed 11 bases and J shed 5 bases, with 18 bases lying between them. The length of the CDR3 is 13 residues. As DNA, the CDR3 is TGTGCCGGCTCGGGTCTGCGAGGAACTGAAGCTTTCTTT. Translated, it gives CAGSGLRGTEAFF.

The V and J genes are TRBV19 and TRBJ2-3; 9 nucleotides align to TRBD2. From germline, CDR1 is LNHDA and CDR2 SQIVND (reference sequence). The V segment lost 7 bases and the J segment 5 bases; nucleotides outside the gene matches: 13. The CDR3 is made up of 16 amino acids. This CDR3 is CASTQPTGLAQDTQYF. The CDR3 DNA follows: TGTGCCAGTACCCAACCCACGGGACTAGCCCAAGATACGCAGTATTTT.

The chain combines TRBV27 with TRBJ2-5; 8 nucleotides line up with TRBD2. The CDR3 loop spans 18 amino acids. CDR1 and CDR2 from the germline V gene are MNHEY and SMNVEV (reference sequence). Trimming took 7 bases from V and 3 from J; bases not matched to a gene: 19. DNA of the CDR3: TGTGCCAGCACCCGGGGGGGGCCGGGGGGGGGATGGGAAGAGACCCAGTACTTC. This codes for CASTRGGPGGGWEETQYF.

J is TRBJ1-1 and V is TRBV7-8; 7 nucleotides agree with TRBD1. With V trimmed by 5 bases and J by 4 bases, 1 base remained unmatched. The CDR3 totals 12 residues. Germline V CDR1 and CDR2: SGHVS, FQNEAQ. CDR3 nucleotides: TGTGCCAGCAGCCCAGGGGGCACTGAAGCTTTCTTT. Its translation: CASSPGGTEAFF.

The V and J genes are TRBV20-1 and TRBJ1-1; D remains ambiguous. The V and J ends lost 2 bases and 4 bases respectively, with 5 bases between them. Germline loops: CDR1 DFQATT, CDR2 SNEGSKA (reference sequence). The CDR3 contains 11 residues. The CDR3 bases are TGCAGTGCTAGACTGGCCACTGAAGCTTTCTTT. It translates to CSARLATEAFF.

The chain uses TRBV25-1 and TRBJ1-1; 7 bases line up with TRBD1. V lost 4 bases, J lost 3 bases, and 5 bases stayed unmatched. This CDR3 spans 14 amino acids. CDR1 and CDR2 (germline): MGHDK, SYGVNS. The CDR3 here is CASSGRQGDTEAFF. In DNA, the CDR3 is TGTGCCAGCAGTGGTCGACAGGGAGACACTGAAGCTTTCTTT.

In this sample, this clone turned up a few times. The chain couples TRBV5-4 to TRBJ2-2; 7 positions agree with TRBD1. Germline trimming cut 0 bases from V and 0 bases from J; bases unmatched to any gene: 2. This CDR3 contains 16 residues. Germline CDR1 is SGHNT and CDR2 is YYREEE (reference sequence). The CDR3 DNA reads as TGTGCCAGCAGCTTGGGGCAGGGGGCGAACACCGGGGAGCTGTTTTTT. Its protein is CASSLGQGANTGELFF.